The present T cell receptor beta chain was sequenced within a study of blood T cells in healthy people across ages. Regarding the study as a whole: Strongly correlated with naive T cell percentage was TCR beta diversity. Researchers deemed the diversity estimates from one million T cells underestimates.

As regards this clonotype: Its target is unknown.

Trimming removed 6 bases from V and 4 bases from J; junction bases left unmatched: 5. The CDR3 covers 14 residues. A second PCR, run for roughly 7 to 11 cycles, used a sample-barcoded 5' primer plus a J-beta primer mix. Every sample returned 2.5 million or more CDR3-containing paired-end reads. TCRdb itself ran the 5' RACE reads through MiXCR, one entry per CDR3 protein. Of about 760,000 distinct CDR3 sequences listed, more than 20% were seen once; the top ten hold 9% to 9.5%. The same sample was also studied in work on T cells of mothers and their children. That source adds: Using the M1S primer, the second PCR added sample barcodes along with 2-4 random nucleotides.

This TCR derives from a boy aged 5 to 17 in good health. The chain uses TRBV12-3 or TRBV12-4 and TRBJ2-1; 8 bases map to TRBD2. The sample taken for sequencing was blood. In DNA form, the CDR3 reads TGTGCCAGCAGACCGGGACTAGGATACAATGAGCAGTTCTTC. It is translated as CASRPGLGYNEQFF.